This T cell receptor (beta chain) was found in a study of cytomegalovirus exposure and HLA in healthy donors. The PCR had 60 Vbeta and 13 Jbeta primers. Sequencing used immunoSEQ multiplex PCR; TCRdb keeps in-frame clones, though not all of them. The sample has 150,000 or so clones, about 68% seen once. This clone showed up just a few times. The V gene's germline CDR1 is SGHAT and CDR2 FQNNGV. The CDR3 consists of 14 residues. V was shortened by 3 bases and J by 2 bases, with 11 bases between the two germline ends. The specimen was PBMCs. The source is a man aged 30 to 39 in good health and CMV-seronegative. The V call is TRBV11-2, the J call TRBJ2-7; D might be TRBD2 (6 bases). The chain's CDR3 is CASSFDGGPYEQYF. The CDR3 DNA reads as TGTGCCAGCAGCTTTGACGGAGGGCCCTACGAGCAGTACTTC.